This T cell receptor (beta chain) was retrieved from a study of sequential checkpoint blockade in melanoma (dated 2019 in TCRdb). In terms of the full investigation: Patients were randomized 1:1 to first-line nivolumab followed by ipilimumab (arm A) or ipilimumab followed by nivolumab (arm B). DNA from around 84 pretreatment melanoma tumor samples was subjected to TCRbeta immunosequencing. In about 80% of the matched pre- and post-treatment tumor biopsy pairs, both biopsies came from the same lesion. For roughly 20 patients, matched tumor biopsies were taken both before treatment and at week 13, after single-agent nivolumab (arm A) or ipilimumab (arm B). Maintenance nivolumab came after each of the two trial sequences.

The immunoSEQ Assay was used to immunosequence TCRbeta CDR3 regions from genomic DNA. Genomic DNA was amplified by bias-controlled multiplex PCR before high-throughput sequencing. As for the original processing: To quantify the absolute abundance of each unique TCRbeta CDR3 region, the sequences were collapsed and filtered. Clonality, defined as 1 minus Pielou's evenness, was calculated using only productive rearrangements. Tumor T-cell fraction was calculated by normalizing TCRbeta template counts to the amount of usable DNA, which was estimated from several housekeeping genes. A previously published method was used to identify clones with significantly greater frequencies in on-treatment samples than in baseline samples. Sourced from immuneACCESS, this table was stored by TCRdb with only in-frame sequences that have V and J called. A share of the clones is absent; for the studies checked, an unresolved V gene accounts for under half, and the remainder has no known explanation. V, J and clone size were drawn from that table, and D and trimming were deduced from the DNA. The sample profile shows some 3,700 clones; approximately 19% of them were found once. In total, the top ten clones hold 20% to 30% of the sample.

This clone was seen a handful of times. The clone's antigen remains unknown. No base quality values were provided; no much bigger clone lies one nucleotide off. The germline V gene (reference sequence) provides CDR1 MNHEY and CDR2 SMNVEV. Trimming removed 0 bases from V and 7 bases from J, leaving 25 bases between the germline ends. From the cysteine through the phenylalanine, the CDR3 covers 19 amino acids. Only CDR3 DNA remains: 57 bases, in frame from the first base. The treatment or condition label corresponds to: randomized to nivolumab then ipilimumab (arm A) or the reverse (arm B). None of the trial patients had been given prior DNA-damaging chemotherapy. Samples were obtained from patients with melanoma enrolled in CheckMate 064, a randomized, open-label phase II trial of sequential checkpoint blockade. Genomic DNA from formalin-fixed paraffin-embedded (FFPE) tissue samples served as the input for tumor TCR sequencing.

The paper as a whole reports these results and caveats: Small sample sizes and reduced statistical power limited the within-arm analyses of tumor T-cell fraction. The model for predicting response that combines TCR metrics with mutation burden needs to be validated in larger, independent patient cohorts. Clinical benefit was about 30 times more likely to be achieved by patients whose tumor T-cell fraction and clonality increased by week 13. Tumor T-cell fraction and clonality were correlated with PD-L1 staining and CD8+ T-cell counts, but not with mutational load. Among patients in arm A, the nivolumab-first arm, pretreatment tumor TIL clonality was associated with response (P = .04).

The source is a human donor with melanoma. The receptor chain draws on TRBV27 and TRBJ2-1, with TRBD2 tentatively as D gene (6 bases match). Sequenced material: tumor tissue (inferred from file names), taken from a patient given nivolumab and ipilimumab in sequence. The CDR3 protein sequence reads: CASSLSGPLTSSVGNEQFF. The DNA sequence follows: TGTGCCAGCAGTTTATCGGGGCCCCTTACTAGCTCTGTTGGAAATGAGCAGTTCTTC.